The T cell receptor beta chain described here comes from a study of blood T cell repertoires in COVID-19 (dated by TCRdb to the early 2020s). Notes on the research overall: Samples from collaborators originated in the United States, Italy and Spain and spanned both the acute and convalescent phases of COVID-19. Where HLA class I and class II types were available, the types were taken from metadata supplied by the sample provider, not from assay-based typing. The samples were drawn from the first 160 participants of the ongoing ImmuneRACE study and from 950 to 1,500 subjects provided by 6 global collaborators. The material from the prospective study consisted of cDNA or gDNA derived from T cells, B-cell-depleted T cells, or PBMCs. Subjects who had been exposed to COVID-19, were actively infected with it, or had recovered from it provided the deeply sampled blood TCRbeta repertoires that made up the dataset. Sample metadata almost always included a de-identified subject ID, COVID-19 status, age in years and sex. The repertoires were released in a freely available public database meant as a resource for research on the immune response to SARS-CoV-2. Beyond this particular receptor, the publication reports: How much clinical and demographic metadata was included differed by source and by participant, and the metadata was provided uncurated.

In the case of this clone: Its antigen is still unknown. No clone much larger than this one lies a single base away; base qualities are absent.

Trimming at the junction amounts to 5 bases on V and 2 bases on J, and the germline ends lie 4 bases apart. Its CDR3 holds 12 amino acids, cysteine through phenylalanine. Kept here is only the CDR3 DNA, which spans 36 bases and is read in frame from base 1. Taken from the germline V gene (reference sequence), the CDR1 and CDR2 loops are SEHNR and FQNEAQ. TCRbeta CDR3 regions were amplified from genomic DNA using the immunoSEQ Assay, a bias-controlled multiplex PCR. In the authors' own workflow: Nucleated cell counts per sample were estimated from amplification of reference gene primers within the assay. Sequence reads were collapsed and filtered to measure the absolute abundance of every unique TCRbeta CDR3 rearrangement. For each sample, productive Simpson clonality was calculated by taking the square root of Simpson's diversity index across productive rearrangements. TCRdb took this table from immuneACCESS and kept in-frame rearrangements with V and J called. Such tables lack part of the clones; where checked against another copy, unresolved V genes explain under half of the gap, and the rest is unexplained. That table supplies the V and J calls and clone size; D and trimming were determined from the DNA. This sample has 340,000 or so clones in its table, and around 87% of those were observed once. Clones ranked in the top ten supply 1% of the sample.

Each collaborating institution followed its own protocols to collect whole blood in K2EDTA tubes. Collaborator samples were shipped for TCRbeta analysis as frozen whole blood, isolated PBMCs, or DNA extracted from either sample type. The TCR sequence derives from a man aged 50 to 60 with active or convalescent COVID-19. The sequence is built from TRBV7-9 and TRBJ1-5; no D gene is confidently identified. Material: peripheral blood. This receptor carries the CDR3 CASSRGNQPQHF. The sequenced DNA: TGTGCCAGCAGCCGGGGCAATCAGCCCCAGCATTTT.